This entry describes one T cell receptor (beta chain). Its specificity is unknown. TCRdb reprocessed the reads via MiXCR and lists one record per CDR3 protein. Seen here are approximately 1,100 distinct CDR3 sequences, around 78% observed once, and the top ten hold approximately 9.4%. RNA from PBMCs was the source of the TCR library. Graves' disease diagnoses used American Thyroid Association guidelines. The data belong to a study of regulatory T cells in long-lasting Graves disease. General study findings and limits: Those with persistent disease had in common more public clonotypes (more than 2,500) than new patients (approximately 970). Persistent-disease Graves' patients showed less TCR diversity than new cases.

Source: peripheral blood mononuclear cells (PBMCs), taken with antithyroid drug treatment, in newly diagnosed or persistent Graves disease (not recorded which). This clonotype was sampled from a woman aged 25 to 39 with Graves disease.

As DNA, the CDR3 is TGTGCCAGCAGTGACTGGGTTGAGGGAGCAGATACGCAGTATTTT. Protein sequence: CASSDWVEGADTQYF. The chain employs TRBV6-1 and TRBJ2-3, with a possible D match to TRBD2 (5 bases). V was cut by 3 bases and J by 4 bases, with 14 bases left in between. Germline lookup yields CDR1 MNHNS and CDR2 SASEGT. CDR3 size: 15 residues.